Listed below are T cell receptor beta chains from one sample, sequenced in a study of T cell responses to AZD1222 COVID-19 vaccine. Assay used: immunoSEQ multiplex PCR; TCRdb lists only in-frame clones, some missing. The sample includes 110,000 to 150,000 clones, approximately 90% of them seen just once. The sequencing here drew on peripheral blood, taken on day 0 of AZD1222 vaccination. The receptors come from an adult in good health. The CDR3 runs from the conserved cysteine through the conserved F or W. Each record gives: D gene, clone size, J gene, V gene, CDR3 DNA, CDR3 protein. The D gene is left open where the match is weak. Size is omitted from some rows. Given values are once, few, many or a class for expanded clones.

-,-,TRBJ2-7,TRBV9,TGTGCCAGCAGCGTAGGACCCAGGGCCCCAACCTACGAGCAGTACTTC,CASSVGPRAPTYEQYF
-,few,TRBJ2-4,TRBV7-8,TGTGCCAGCAGCTTAGATCCCCGAGGGGGGGACATTCAGTACTTC,CASSLDPRGGDIQYF
-,-,TRBJ1-2,TRBV24-1,TGTGCCACCAGTGGCCCCGGGCGGGGCTATGGCTACACCTTC,CATSGPGRGYGYTF
TRBD2,-,TRBJ2-7,TRBV28,TGTGCCAGCAGCCCAAACGGCGGGAGGGGCGAGCAGTACTTC,CASSPNGGRGEQYF
TRBD1,-,TRBJ2-7,TRBV10-2,TGCGCCAGCCAAAGCCCCTTTCCCGACAGGGGGGAGAACGAGCAGTACTTC,CASQSPFPDRGENEQYF
-,-,TRBJ1-4,TRBV18,TGTGCCAGCTCACCACCGTCGCAGAATGAAAAACTGTTTTTT,CASSPPSQNEKLFF
-,-,TRBJ1-4,TRBV7-2,TGTGCCAGCAGCTCAGGGAAGGGGGAAAAACTGTTTTTT,CASSSGKGEKLFF
TRBD2,-,TRBJ2-5,TRBV18,TGTGCCAGCTCCGGGGGGGGCTGGTACCAAGAGACCCAGTACTTC,CASSGGGWYQETQYF
TRBD1,-,TRBJ2-7,TRBV19,TGTGCCAGCGGGACAGGGTTATTGGGGTACGAGCAGTACTTC,CASGTGLLGYEQYF
TRBD1,-,TRBJ1-4,TRBV4-3,TGCGCCAGCAGCCTTAGGGGGCGGGAGGGTGAAAAACTGTTTTTT,CASSLRGREGEKLFF
-,-,TRBJ1-2,TRBV11-2,TGTGCCAGCAGCTTAGAAGGCCAACCCTTCTATGGCTACACCTTC,CASSLEGQPFYGYTF
-,-,TRBJ2-1,TRBV6-6,TGTGCCAGCAGTTACCCCACCAACAATGAGCAGTTCTTC,CASSYPTNNEQFF
TRBD1,-,TRBJ1-3,TRBV7-2,TGTGCCAGCAGCACGACAGGGGGGCACTCTGGAAACACCATATATTTT,CASSTTGGHSGNTIYF
TRBD2,once,TRBJ2-1,TRBV3-1/TRBV3-2,TGTGCCAGCAGCCAAGATAGAGGGACTAGCGGATACAATGAGCAGTTCTTC,CASSQDRGTSGYNEQFF
TRBD1,-,TRBJ1-5,TRBV19,TGTGCCAGTGGGCCCGGACAGGCCAGCAATCAGCCCCAGCATTTT,CASGPGQASNQPQHF
-,-,TRBJ2-5,TRBV11-3,TGTGCCAGCAGCTTAGCTGAGGGGCTGGAGGAGACCCAGTACTTC,CASSLAEGLEETQYF
-,once,TRBJ1-2,TRBV27,TGTGCCAGCAGTCCGTCCTACTTATATGGCTACACCTTC,CASSPSYLYGYTF
-,-,TRBJ2-1,TRBV14,TGTGCCAGCAGCCAAGATCCTAACAGGTACAATGAGCAGTTCTTC,CASSQDPNRYNEQFF
TRBD2,-,TRBJ2-7,TRBV2,TGTGCCAGCACCTTCGAGGTCTCCAGGGAGGGCGAGCAGTACTTC,CASTFEVSREGEQYF
TRBD2,-,TRBJ2-1,TRBV2,TGTGCCAGCAGAGCCGGACTAGCGCCCTACAATGAGCAGTTCTTC,CASRAGLAPYNEQFF
-,-,TRBJ2-2,TRBV7-9,TGTGCCAGCAATGGGGCCGGGGAGCTGTTTTTT,CASNGAGELFF
-,-,TRBJ1-5,TRBV11-2,TGTGCCAGCAGCTTAGGGTTGGGGCAGAATCAGCCCCAGCATTTT,CASSLGLGQNQPQHF
TRBD1,-,TRBJ2-5,TRBV7-2,TGTGCCAGCAGCTTAGCTGGGACAGGGGGAGAGACCCAGTACTTC,CASSLAGTGGETQYF
-,-,TRBJ1-3,TRBV15,TGTGCCACCAGCAGGGCAGCGGGTGGAAACACCATATATTTT,CATSRAAGGNTIYF
TRBD1,-,TRBJ2-2,TRBV7-9,TGTGCCAGCAGCCCGCTGACAGGGTCGAACACCGGGGAGCTGTTTTTT,CASSPLTGSNTGELFF
-,-,TRBJ2-7,TRBV5-1,TGCGCCAGCAGCTTCGGGGTCTCCTACGAGCAGTACTTC,CASSFGVSYEQYF
TRBD2,-,TRBJ2-7,TRBV7-8,TGTGCCAGCAGCTTACGTAGCGGGAGCGTAGGGGAGCAGTACTTC,CASSLRSGSVGEQYF
-,few,TRBJ2-7,TRBV10-3,TGTGCCATCAGTGGTGGGCCCCATGCTGGCTCCTACGAGCAGTACTTC,CAISGGPHAGSYEQYF
TRBD1,-,TRBJ1-1,TRBV6-5,TGTGCCAGCAGTCACGCCGGGACAGGTGCTGGCGCTTTCTTT,CASSHAGTGAGAFF
-,-,TRBJ2-7,TRBV25-1,TGTGCCAGCAGTGAACCTACGACAGTGTCCTACGAGCAGTACTTC,CASSEPTTVSYEQYF
TRBD1,-,TRBJ2-3,TRBV5-6,TGTGCCAGCAGCCCCCGGGACAGGCTATTCGAGGATACGCAGTATTTT,CASSPRDRLFEDTQYF
TRBD1,-,TRBJ2-7,TRBV2,TGTGCCATCGGAGGACAGGGCCAGTACTTC,CAIGGQGQYF
-,few,TRBJ2-7,TRBV30,TGTGCCTGGAGTGGCAGGGCAGAGCAGTACTTC,CAWSGRAEQYF
TRBD2,-,TRBJ2-7,TRBV9,TGTGCCAGCAGCCCAAGACTAGCGGGAGATCTCCACGAGCAGTACTTC,CASSPRLAGDLHEQYF
TRBD1,-,TRBJ1-2,TRBV6-5,TGTGCCAGCAGGCCGGGACAGGGGGGCTATGGCTACACCTTC,CASRPGQGGYGYTF
TRBD2,-,TRBJ2-1,TRBV5-4,TGTGCCAGCAGCATTAGCGGGAGGGCCTACAATGAGCAGTTCTTC,CASSISGRAYNEQFF
TRBD1,-,TRBJ1-1,TRBV7-2,TGTGCCAGCAGCGGCAGGGGGCAGGTAGCTGAAGCTTTCTTT,CASSGRGQVAEAFF
-,-,TRBJ2-3,TRBV6-5,TGTGCCAGCAGCCGAGATAGAACAGATACGCAGTATTTT,CASSRDRTDTQYF
-,-,TRBJ1-5,TRBV27,TGTGCCAGCAGTTTCAGGGCCGGAGGCAATCAGCCCCAGCATTTT,CASSFRAGGNQPQHF
-,-,TRBJ2-7,TRBV6-1,TGTGCCAGCAGTGAAGCGGCTTGGACGGCGACCTCTCACGAGCAGTACTTC,CASSEAAWTATSHEQYF
TRBD2,-,TRBJ2-7,TRBV19,TGTGCCAGTAGTATAGATCGACTAGCGGGGCACTACGAGCAGTACTTC,CASSIDRLAGHYEQYF